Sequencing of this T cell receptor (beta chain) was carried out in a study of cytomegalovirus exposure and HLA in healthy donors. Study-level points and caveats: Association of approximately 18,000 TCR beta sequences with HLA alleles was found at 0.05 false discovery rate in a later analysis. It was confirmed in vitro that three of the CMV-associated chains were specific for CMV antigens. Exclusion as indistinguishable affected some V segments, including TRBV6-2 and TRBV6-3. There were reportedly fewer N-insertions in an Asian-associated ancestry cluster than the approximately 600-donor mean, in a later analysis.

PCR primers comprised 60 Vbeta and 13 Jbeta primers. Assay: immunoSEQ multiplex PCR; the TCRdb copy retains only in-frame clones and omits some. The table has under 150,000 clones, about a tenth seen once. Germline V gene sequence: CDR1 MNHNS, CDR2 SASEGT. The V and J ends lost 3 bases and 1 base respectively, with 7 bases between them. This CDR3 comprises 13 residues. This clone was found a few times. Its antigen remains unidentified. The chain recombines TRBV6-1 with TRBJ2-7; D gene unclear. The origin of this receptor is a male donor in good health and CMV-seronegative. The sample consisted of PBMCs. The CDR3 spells CASSEADSYEQYF. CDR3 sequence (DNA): TGTGCCAGCAGTGAGGCGGATTCCTACGAGCAGTACTTC.